One T cell receptor beta chain is described in this entry. This specimen includes other DNA sequences encoding the same CDR3. The sample originates from a study of shared clonotypes between healthy human individuals. Here immunoSEQ multiplex PCR was the method, and the copy in TCRdb shows in-frame clones only, minus some. This sample has about 2,500,000 clones; 90% to 95% occur once, and the top ten carry roughly 0.14%. Germline CDR1 is KGHSH and CDR2 is LQKENI. CDR3 length: 14 residues. V was trimmed by 3 bases and J by 1 base, leaving 9 bases between them. The chain recombines TRBV18 with TRBJ2-5; tentative D call: TRBD1 (5 bases). Sequenced: naive CD4+ T cells sorted from blood. The subset: CD45RA+ positively selected. The sequence was obtained from a man younger than 30 in good health. CDR3 in amino acids: CASSPSQGQETQYF. The CDR3 region has the DNA TGTGCCAGCTCACCCTCCCAGGGCCAAGAGACCCAGTACTTC.